This T cell receptor beta chain was captured in a study of CD8+CD57+ T cells in acquired aplastic anemia. Overall study context: Across the sorted CD4+ and CD8+ cells, DNA amounts averaged roughly 3.5 ug. Healthy donor sequencing depth: some 10 million CD4+, under 14 million CD8+ reads. Regarding the study as a whole: Patients and controls had in common around 29 CD8+ CDR3 sequences. Patients versus controls showed no significant CD8+ Simpson's diversity difference.

Genomic DNA served as template for TCR beta VDJ and CDR3 profiling. One entry per CDR3 protein results from TCRdb running MiXCR on the reads. The data contain fewer than 250,000 distinct CDR3 sequences, about half of them singletons. Turning to this clonotype: The target antigen is unknown. One base away lies a much larger clone, so this may be a sequencing read error.

This CDR3 has 16 residues. Germline-derived CDR1 and CDR2 are SGHVS and FNYEAQ. The TCR originated in a human donor in good health, serving as a control. The specimen sequenced was sorted CD4+, CD8+, or CD8+CD57+ T cells (not recorded which) from PBMCs. The gene calls are TRBV7-6 and TRBJ1-5; 12 bases map to TRBD1. This CDR3 is CASSQEGTGGSQPQHF. CDR3 nucleotide sequence: TGCGCCAGCAGCCAAGAAGGGACAGGGGGCAGTCAGCCCCAGCATTTT.